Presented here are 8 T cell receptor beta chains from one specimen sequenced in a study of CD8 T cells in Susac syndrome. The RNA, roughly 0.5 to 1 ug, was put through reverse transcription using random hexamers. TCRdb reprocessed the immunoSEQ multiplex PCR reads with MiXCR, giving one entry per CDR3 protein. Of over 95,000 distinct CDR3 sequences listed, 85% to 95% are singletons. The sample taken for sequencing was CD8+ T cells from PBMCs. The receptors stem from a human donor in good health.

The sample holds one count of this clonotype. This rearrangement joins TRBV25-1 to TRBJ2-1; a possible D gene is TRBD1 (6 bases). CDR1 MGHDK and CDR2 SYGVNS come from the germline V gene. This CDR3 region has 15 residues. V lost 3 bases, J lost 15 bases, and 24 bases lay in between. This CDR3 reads CASSDQHSTGYLRFF. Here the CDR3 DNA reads TGTGCCAGCAGTGACCAACATTCAACAGGGTATTTACGGTTCTTC.

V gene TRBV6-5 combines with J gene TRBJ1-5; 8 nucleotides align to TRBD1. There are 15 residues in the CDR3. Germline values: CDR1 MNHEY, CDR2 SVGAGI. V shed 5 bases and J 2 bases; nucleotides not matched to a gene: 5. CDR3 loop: CASSRDRGGNQPQHF. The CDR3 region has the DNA TGTGCCAGCAGTCGAGACAGGGGTGGCAATCAGCCCCAGCATTTT.

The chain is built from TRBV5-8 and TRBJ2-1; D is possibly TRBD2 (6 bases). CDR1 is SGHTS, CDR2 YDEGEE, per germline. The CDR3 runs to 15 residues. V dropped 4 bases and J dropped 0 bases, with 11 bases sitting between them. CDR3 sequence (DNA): TGTGCCAGCAGCGCCGCGGGGTTCTCCTACAATGAGCAGTTCTTC. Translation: CASSAAGFSYNEQFF.

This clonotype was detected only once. This CDR3 reads CASSGDTDNEQFF. As DNA, the CDR3 is TGTGCCAGCAGCGGAGACACGGACAATGAGCAGTTCTTC. The chain combines TRBV6-2 or TRBV6-3 with TRBJ2-1, with unresolved D. The CDR3 is made up of 13 amino acids. CDR1 and CDR2 (germline): MNHEY, SVGEGT. V shed 6 bases and J shed 5 bases, with 11 bases lying between them.

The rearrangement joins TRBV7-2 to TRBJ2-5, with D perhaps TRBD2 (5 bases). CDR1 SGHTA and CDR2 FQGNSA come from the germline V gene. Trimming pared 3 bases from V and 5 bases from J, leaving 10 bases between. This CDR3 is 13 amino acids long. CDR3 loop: CASSLRGPETQYF. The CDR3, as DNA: TGTGCCAGCAGCTTGCGAGGGCCGGAGACCCAGTACTTC.

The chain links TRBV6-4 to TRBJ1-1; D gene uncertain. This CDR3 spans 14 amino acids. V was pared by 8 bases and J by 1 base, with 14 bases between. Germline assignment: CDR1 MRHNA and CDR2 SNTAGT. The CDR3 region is CASSQSPGNTEAFF. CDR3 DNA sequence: TGTGCCAGCTCACAATCACCGGGGAACACTGAAGCTTTCTTT.

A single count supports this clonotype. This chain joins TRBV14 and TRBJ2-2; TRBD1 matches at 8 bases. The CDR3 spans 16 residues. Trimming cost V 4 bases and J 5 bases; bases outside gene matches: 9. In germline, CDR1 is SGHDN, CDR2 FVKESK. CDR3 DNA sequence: TGTGCCAGCAGCCGGGCAAGACAGGGGTGGACCGGGGAGCTGTTTTTT. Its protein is CASSRARQGWTGELFF.

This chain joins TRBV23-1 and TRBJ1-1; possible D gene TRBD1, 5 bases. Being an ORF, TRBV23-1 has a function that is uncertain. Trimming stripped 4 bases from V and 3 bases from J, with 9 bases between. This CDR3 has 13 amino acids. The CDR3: CASSPGRYTEAFF. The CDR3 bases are TGCGCCAGCAGTCCGGGACGGTACACTGAAGCTTTCTTT.